What follows are 3 T cell receptor beta chains derived from one specimen sequenced in a study of response to subunit inactivated influenza vaccine. TCRdb reprocessed the RT-PCR reads with MiXCR, giving one entry per CDR3 protein. The sample has about 190,000 distinct CDR3 sequences; approximately 15% are singletons. Here the sequenced sample was CD8+ T cells sorted from PBMCs, taken less than 6 days after vaccination. These receptor sequences come from a man in his fifties or sixties who received an inactivated influenza vaccine.

The rearrangement uses TRBV10-1 and TRBJ1-2; TRBD1 matches at 11 bases. CDR1 and CDR2 from the germline V gene are WNHNN and SYGVQD (reference sequence). The junction had 5 bases not matched to a gene; V was cut back by 5 bases and J by 6 bases. CDR3 length equals 14 residues. CDR3 residues: CASSPDRGPNGYTF. CDR3 bases: TGCGCCAGCAGTCCGGACAGGGGGCCAAATGGCTACACCTTC.

Only a few counts were recorded for this clonotype. The chain links TRBV4-1 to TRBJ2-2; D unresolved. Germline CDR1 is MGHRA and CDR2 is YSYEKL. V lost 1 base and J 4 bases, leaving 10 bases between the germline ends. The CDR3 runs 15 residues. Here the CDR3 DNA reads TGCGCCAGCAGCCAAGTTGGGATTGCCACCGGGGAGCTGTTTTTT. This sequence encodes CASSQVGIATGELFF.

This clonotype was seen more than once but under ten times. The chain has TRBV19 and TRBJ2-3, with TRBD2 identical over 8 bases. Germline lookup yields CDR1 LNHDA and CDR2 SQIVND (reference sequence). With 6 bases clipped from V and 6 bases from J, the junction kept 14 bases outside the gene matches. CDR3 length equals 16 residues. The CDR3 nucleotides are TGTGCCAGTAGCGAGGAGTTAAGGCTAGCGGGTGATACGCAGTATTTT. Protein: CASSEELRLAGDTQYF. Full variable domain (remainder filled in from reference TRBV19 and TRBJ2-3): DGGITQSPKYLFRKEGQNVTLSCEQNLNHDAMYWYRQDPGQGLRLIYYSQIVNDFQKGDIAEGYSVSREKKESFPLTVTSAQKNPTAFYLCASSEELRLAGDTQYFGPGTRLTVL.